This T cell receptor (beta chain) stems from a study of Siglec-9 on CD8 T cells in melanoma. With respect to this clone: Antigen specificity is unknown.

Repertoires were generated with immunoSEQ multiplex PCR, while TCRdb's copy carries only in-frame clones and drops some. The sample consists of about 30,000 clones, 75% to 85% of them appearing once. Notes on the study in general: An effector memory CD8+ T-cell subset seemingly accumulating in melanoma was reportedly marked and regulated by Siglec-9.

The trim removed 0 bases at V and 2 bases at J, leaving 2 bases unmatched. The V gene's germline CDR1 is SGHRS and CDR2 YFSETQ. CDR3 length: 15 residues. The rearrangement links TRBV5-1 to TRBJ2-1, with 7 bases fitting TRBD1. The receptor comes from a human donor in good health. The sequenced material came from Siglec-9- CD8+ T cells sorted from blood. The CDR3 sequence is CASSLVDRAYNEQFF. The CDR3 DNA reads TGCGCCAGCAGCTTGGTAGACAGGGCCTACAATGAGCAGTTCTTC.